This TCR beta chain derives from a study of T cell repertoires in cytomegalovirus infection. Whole-study context: In the study, CMV epitopes included recently identified HLA-C-restricted and well-studied HLA-B-restricted ones. TCR beta signatures that were public indicated CMV infection and matching HLA type.

TCRdb re-called the reads with MiXCR, one entry per CDR3 protein. Of tens of thousands of distinct CDR3 sequences listed, about a fifth were seen once; the top ten hold approximately 90%. The germline V gene has CDR1 KGHSY and CDR2 FQNENV. This CDR3 is 16 amino acids long. V lost 4 bases and J 1 base, leaving 14 bases between the germline ends. General observations from the study: Clonotypes of TCR beta that were HLA-C-restricted and CMV-specific dominated the ex vivo response.

Remarks on this clonotype: Its antigen is unidentified.

This TCR was sampled from a human donor in good health (CMV status not recorded). Some clones in this sample may be carry-over from other donors' samples. Sample: CD8+ T cells from cultured PBMCs, taken from culture after CMV antigen stimulation. This sequence joins TRBV16 and TRBJ1-5; D is undetermined. The CDR3 sequence is CASSLGEGGSNQPQHF. The CDR3 DNA reads TGTGCCAGCAGCCTTGGAGAGGGTGGGAGCAATCAGCCCCAGCATTTT. The whole variable domain, remainder taken from reference TRBV16 and TRBJ1-5, is GEEVAQTPKHLVRGEGQKAKLYCAPIKGHSYVFWYQQVLKNEFKFLISFQNENVFDETGMPKERFSAKCLPNSPCSLEIQATKLEDSAVYFCASSLGEGGSNQPQHFGDGTRLSIL.